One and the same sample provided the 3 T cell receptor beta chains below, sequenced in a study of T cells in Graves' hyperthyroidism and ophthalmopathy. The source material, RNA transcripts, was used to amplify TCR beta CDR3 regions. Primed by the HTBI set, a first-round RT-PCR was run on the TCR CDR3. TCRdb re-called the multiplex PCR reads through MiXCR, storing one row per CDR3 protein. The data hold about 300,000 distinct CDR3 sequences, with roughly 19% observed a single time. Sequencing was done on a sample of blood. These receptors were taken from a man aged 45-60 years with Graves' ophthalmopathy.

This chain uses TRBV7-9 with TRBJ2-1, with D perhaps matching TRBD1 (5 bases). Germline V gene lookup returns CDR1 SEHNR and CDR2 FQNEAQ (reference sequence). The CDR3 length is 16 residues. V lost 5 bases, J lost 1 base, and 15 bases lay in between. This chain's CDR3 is CASSAPGISSYNEQFF. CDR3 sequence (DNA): TGTGCCAGCAGCGCCCCAGGGATTAGTTCCTACAATGAGCAGTTCTTC.

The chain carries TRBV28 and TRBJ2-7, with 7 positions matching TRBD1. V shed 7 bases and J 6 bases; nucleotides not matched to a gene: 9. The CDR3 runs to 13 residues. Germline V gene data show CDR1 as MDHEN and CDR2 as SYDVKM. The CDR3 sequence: CASTLGGQGEQYF. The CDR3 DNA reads TGTGCCAGCACCCTAGGGGGCCAAGGCGAGCAGTACTTC.

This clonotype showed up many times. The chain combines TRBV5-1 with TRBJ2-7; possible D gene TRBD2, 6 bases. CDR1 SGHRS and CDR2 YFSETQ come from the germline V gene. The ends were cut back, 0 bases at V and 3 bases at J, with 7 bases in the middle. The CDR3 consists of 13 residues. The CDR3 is CASSLGLDYEQYF. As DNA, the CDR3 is TGCGCCAGCAGCTTGGGACTAGACTACGAGCAGTACTTC.